This T cell receptor beta chain was identified in a study of blood T cell repertoires in COVID-19. Study in general: PBMCs, B-cell-depleted T cells, or T cells were the source of the cDNA or gDNA that made up the material.

Original methodology: Using reference gene primer amplification, nucleated cell counts were estimated. Sequencing was performed with immunoSEQ multiplex PCR; in TCRdb, only in-frame clones are kept and a portion is missing. Clone size and the V and J calls come from that table; the DNA yielded D and trimming. This table has around 120,000 clones, roughly 85% appearing once. Sequences were obtained from peripheral blood. The TCR was taken from a human donor in a cohort sampled during active COVID-19.

CDR3 residues: CASSPQGVISNQPQHF. CDR3 nucleotide sequence: TGTGCCAGCAGTCCCCAGGGGGTGATTAGCAATCAGCCCCAGCATTTT. The chain combines TRBV27 with TRBJ1-5, with TRBD1 identical over 7 bases. The CDR3 covers 16 residues. Germline-derived CDR1 and CDR2 are MNHEY and SMNVEV (reference sequence). V trimming: 5 bases; J trimming: 0 bases; junction bases outside the gene matches: 7.